These 23 T cell receptor beta chains were all obtained from the same sample, sequenced in a study of brain T cells in children with intractable seizures. The sequenced cases were selected for having the highest brain T cell transcript signatures. This table comes from immunoSEQ multiplex PCR, and its TCRdb copy is limited to in-frame clones, with some not included. The sample includes 4,000 to 6,000 clones, just over 90% of them seen just once. The specimen was resected brain tissue, collected at surgery. These receptors all come from a boy less than two years old with focal cortical dysplasia and intractable seizures.

This chain links TRBV7-3 with TRBJ1-6; D is possibly TRBD1 (5 bases). Looked up from germline, CDR1 is SGHTA and CDR2 is FQGTGA. The ends were cut back, 2 bases at V and 5 bases at J, with 16 bases in the middle. CDR3 length: 17 amino acids. In nucleotides, the CDR3 is TGTGCCAGCAGCTTATTGCCCACCGGGACTGATAATTCACCCCTCCACTTT. It specifies CASSLLPTGTDNSPLHF.

CDR3 coding DNA: TGTGCTAGTGGTTCGCCTTTATCAGGGTCCGGTCAGCCCCAGCATTTT. Translation: CASGSPLSGSGQPQHF. The genes are TRBV12-5 and TRBJ1-5, with a tentative D call TRBD1 (5 bases). V shed 4 bases and J shed 6 bases, with 19 bases lying between them. The CDR3 sequence is 16 residues long. Germline CDR1 and CDR2: LGHNT and FRNRAP. Combining the CDR3 with reference TRBV12-5 and TRBJ1-5 gives the whole variable domain DARVTQTPRHKVTEMGQEVTMRCQPILGHNTVFWYRQTMMQGLELLAYFRNRAPLDDSGMPKDRFSAEMPDATLATLKIQPSEPRDSAVYFCASGSPLSGSGQPQHFGDGTRLSIL.

The J gene is TRBJ1-2, the V gene TRBV5-1; D perhaps matches TRBD1 (5 bases). The germline gives CDR1 SGHRS, CDR2 YFSETQ. Trimming left V 4 bases short and J 8 bases short, with 27 bases between. The CDR3 is 17 residues long. CDR3 bases: TGCGCCAGCAGCCGGTCCCCCCCCTTGTGGGGGTTGAGCGGCTACACCTTC. Encoded protein: CASSRSPPLWGLSGYTF.

The CDR3 region is CASSLPGQGVDEQFF. In DNA, the CDR3 is TGTGCCAGCAGCTTGCCGGGACAGGGGGTCGATGAGCAGTTCTTC. This chain joins TRBV5-8 and TRBJ2-1; TRBD1 matches 11 bases. With 1 base clipped from V and 8 bases from J, the junction kept 5 bases outside the gene matches. CDR1 and CDR2 (germline): SGHTS, YDEGEE. The CDR3 runs to 15 residues. Together with reference TRBV5-8 and TRBJ2-1, the CDR3 gives the full variable domain: EAGVTQSPTHLIKTRGQQATLRCSPISGHTSVYWYQQALGLGLQFLLWYDEGEERNRGNFPPRFSGRQFPNYSSELNVNALELEDSALYLCASSLPGQGVDEQFFGPGTRLTVL.

The V gene is TRBV6-6, the J gene TRBJ2-7, with D possibly being TRBD1 or TRBD2 (5 bases each). CDR3 length: 15 amino acids. Germline CDR1 and CDR2: MNHNY and SVGAGI (reference sequence). V was clipped by 0 bases and J by 6 bases, with 15 bases between them. The CDR3 DNA follows: TGTGCCAGCAGTTACTCGACCGCCCGGGACCTCGAGCAGTACTTC. Protein sequence: CASSYSTARDLEQYF.

This CDR3 reads CASSGWDGQSISGANVLTF. CDR3 DNA sequence: TGTGCCAGCAGCGGATGGGATGGTCAGAGCATCTCTGGGGCCAACGTCCTGACTTTC. The chain couples TRBV9 to TRBJ2-6; D uncertain. From germline, CDR1 is SGDLS and CDR2 YYNGEE. Trimming shortened V by 3 bases and J by 0 bases, and 19 bases separated the two germline ends. The CDR3 extends over 19 amino acids.

This sequence joins TRBV7-9 and TRBJ1-3; unclear D gene. The V gene lost 6 bases and the J gene lost 0 bases, with 15 bases spanning the gap. This CDR3 comprises 16 residues. The germline gives CDR1 SEHNR, CDR2 FQNEAQ (reference sequence). This CDR3 reads CASSLGSPTSGNTIYF. DNA of the CDR3: TGTGCCAGCAGTCTGGGCAGCCCCACCTCTGGAAACACCATATATTTT.

J is TRBJ2-2 and V is TRBV6-4; D remains ambiguous. V was pared by 4 bases and J by 0 bases, with 6 bases between. The CDR3 length is 14 residues. The V gene's germline CDR1 is MRHNA and CDR2 SNTAGT. In DNA form, the CDR3 reads TGTGCCAGCAGTGTCACAGCGAACACCGGGGAGCTGTTTTTT. Its protein is CASSVTANTGELFF.

The CDR3 nucleotides are TGTGCCAGCTCGTCACCGGACAGGGTGAACACCGGGGAGCTGTTTTTT. It encodes CASSSPDRVNTGELFF. V gene TRBV18 combines with J gene TRBJ2-2, with 8 bases fitting TRBD1. The CDR3 length is 16 residues. The trim removed 6 bases at V and 1 base at J, leaving 7 bases unmatched. Germline CDR1 KGHSH, CDR2 LQKENI. The full variable domain, rest sourced from reference TRBV18 and TRBJ2-2, is NAGVMQNPRHLVRRRGQEARLRCSPMKGHSHVYWYRQLPEEGLKFMVYLQKENIIDESGMPKERFSAEFPKEGPSILRIQQVVRGDSAAYFCASSSPDRVNTGELFFGEGSRLTVL.

CDR3 amino acids: CSAGVAGPYEQYF. DNA for the CDR3: TGCAGCGCTGGGGTAGCGGGGCCCTACGAGCAGTACTTC. The rearrangement uses TRBV29-1 and TRBJ2-7; 8 nucleotides agree with TRBD2. J lost 2 bases, V lost 7 bases, and 7 bases had no gene match. Germline V lookup: CDR1 SQVTM, CDR2 ANQGSEA. The CDR3 is made up of 13 amino acids.

The genes are TRBV7-9 and TRBJ1-4, with D perhaps TRBD1 (5 bases). Germline CDR1 SEHNR, CDR2 FQNEAQ (reference sequence). V lost 4 bases to trimming and J lost 4 bases, with 16 bases between them. This CDR3 spans 16 amino acids. CDR3 protein: CASSYWVGAHNEKLFF. DNA of the CDR3: TGTGCCAGCAGCTACTGGGTCGGGGCTCATAATGAAAAACTGTTTTTT. The full variable domain, completed using reference TRBV7-9 and TRBJ1-4, is DTGVSQNPRHKITKRGQNVTFRCDPISEHNRLYWYRQTLGQGPEFLTYFQNEAQLEKSRLLSDRFSAERPKGSFSTLEIQRTEQGDSAMYLCASSYWVGAHNEKLFFGSGTQLSVL.

The chain couples TRBV28 to TRBJ2-3; no clear D gene. Germline CDR1 reads MDHEN; CDR2 reads SYDVKM. This CDR3 contains 12 residues. V gave up 7 bases and J gave up 4 bases, with 9 bases separating them. The CDR3 sequence is CASIPAADTQYF. CDR3 nucleotide sequence: TGTGCCAGCATCCCGGCGGCAGATACGCAGTATTTT.

This clone was seen only once. This rearrangement joins TRBV14 to TRBJ2-3, with D perhaps TRBD1 or TRBD2 (5 bases each). CDR1 and CDR2 from the germline V gene are SGHDN and FVKESK. This CDR3 is 16 amino acids long. The V and J ends lost 5 bases and 2 bases respectively, with 17 bases between them. CDR3 DNA sequence: TGTGCCAGCAGCTCCGTCGGGGCGGCAATCACAGATACGCAGTATTTT. Its protein product is CASSSVGAAITDTQYF.

This chain joins TRBV18 and TRBJ1-5; 7 bases are shared with TRBD1. Germline CDR1 reads KGHSH; CDR2 reads LQKENI. Trimming removed 2 bases from V and 2 bases from J; junction bases left unmatched: 6. The CDR3 loop spans 16 amino acids. The CDR3: CASSPYRGRGNQPQHF. CDR3 nucleotide sequence: TGTGCCAGCTCACCATACAGGGGTAGAGGCAATCAGCCCCAGCATTTT.

This chain links TRBV7-3 with TRBJ2-7; the match to TRBD2 covers 11 bases. Germline CDR1 reads SGHTA; CDR2 reads FQGTGA. V lost 3 bases, J lost 7 bases, and 2 bases stayed unmatched. The CDR3 is 13 residues long. The CDR3 region is CASSLGLAAEQYF. Here the CDR3 DNA reads TGTGCCAGCAGCTTGGGACTAGCGGCGGAGCAGTACTTC.

V usage is TRBV2 and J usage is TRBJ2-1, with 8 bases lining up with TRBD2. This CDR3 spans 15 amino acids. With V trimmed by 7 bases and J by 0 bases, 5 bases remained unmatched. The V gene's germline CDR1 is SNHLY and CDR2 FYNNEI. CDR3 region: CASTISGSSYNEQFF. The CDR3 nucleotides read TGTGCCAGCACCATAAGCGGGAGCTCCTACAATGAGCAGTTCTTC.

The J gene is TRBJ1-2, the V gene TRBV27; a weak D match, TRBD1 (5 bases). The V gene's germline CDR1 is MNHEY and CDR2 SMNVEV (reference sequence). Trimming took off 2 bases at V and 3 bases at J, with 10 bases between the two ends. The CDR3 loop spans 14 amino acids. The CDR3 loop is CASSLAGGDYGYTF. The CDR3 coding sequence is TGTGCCAGCAGTTTAGCTGGAGGGGACTATGGCTACACCTTC.

This chain uses TRBV7-8 with TRBJ2-1; 8 nucleotides line up with TRBD2. The germline V gene encodes CDR1 SGHVS and CDR2 FQNEAQ. V lost 3 bases to trimming and J lost 7 bases; unmatched junction nucleotides: 11. The CDR3 is 16 residues long. The CDR3 loop is CASSFLATGGVNEQFF. CDR3 DNA sequence: TGTGCCAGCAGCTTCCTGGCGACGGGAGGGGTGAATGAGCAGTTCTTC.

The J gene is TRBJ2-7, the V gene TRBV27, with 7 bases identical to TRBD1. V shed 6 bases, J shed 2 bases, and the junction held 7 bases outside the gene matches. Germline V gives CDR1 MNHEY, CDR2 SMNVEV (reference sequence). The CDR3 covers 14 residues. CDR3 region: CASSKTGNPYEQYF. CDR3 DNA sequence: TGTGCCAGCAGCAAGACAGGGAATCCCTACGAGCAGTACTTC.

This chain connects TRBV4-2 to TRBJ1-1, with D unresolved. V was cut by 2 bases and J by 8 bases, with 6 bases left in between. CDR3 size: 11 residues. Germline V lookup: CDR1 LGHNA, CDR2 YNFKEQ. The CDR3 nucleotides are TGTGCCAGCAGCCAATTACAGGAAGCTTTCTTT. Its protein product is CASSQLQEAFF.

The chain combines TRBV9 with TRBJ2-1; tentative D call: TRBD2 (5 bases). CDR1 and CDR2 (germline): SGDLS, YYNGEE. The CDR3 length is 15 residues. V dropped 4 bases and J dropped 2 bases, with 13 bases sitting between them. The CDR3 spells CASSPERITYNEQFF. The CDR3 region has the DNA TGTGCCAGCAGCCCCGAGCGGATAACCTACAATGAGCAGTTCTTC. Variable domain in full (rest from reference TRBV9 and TRBJ2-1): DSGVTQTPKHLITATGQRVTLRCSPRSGDLSVYWYQQSLDQGLQFLIQYYNGEERAKGNILERFSAQQFPDLHSELNLSSLELGDSALYFCASSPERITYNEQFFGPGTRLTVL.

This clone is a singleton in its sample. The chain joins TRBV10-3 to TRBJ1-2; TRBD1 might be the D (5 bases). Germline loops: CDR1 ENHRY, CDR2 SYGVKD. The CDR3 totals 16 residues. The ends were cut back, 4 bases at V and 3 bases at J, with 18 bases in the middle. Here the CDR3 reads CAISGGLNRPHYGYTF. The CDR3 nucleotides are TGTGCCATCAGTGGGGGATTGAACAGGCCCCACTATGGCTACACCTTC.

The V call is TRBV4-1, the J call TRBJ1-5; no firm D call. Per the germline V gene, CDR1 is MGHRA and CDR2 is YSYEKL. V was trimmed by 0 bases and J by 1 base, leaving 7 bases between them. There are 15 residues in the CDR3. Written as DNA, the CDR3 is TGCGCCAGCAGCCAAGAGTGGAACAGCAATCAGCCCCAGCATTTT. Residues: CASSQEWNSNQPQHF.